One sample yielded the 18 T cell receptor beta chains listed below, sequenced in a study of blood T cell repertoires in COVID-19. The table came from immunoSEQ multiplex PCR; TCRdb's copy has only in-frame clones and leaves some out. This table holds about 91,000 clones, just over 85% found once. Sequencing was carried out using peripheral blood. The receptors come from a woman between 65 and 79 years old with acute or convalescent COVID-19.

With respect to this clone: The same CDR3 arises from other DNA sequences in this sample as well. The chain uses TRBV5-1 and TRBJ2-1; D may be TRBD2 (6 bases). The V end was cut by 0 bases, the J end by 2 bases, with 9 bases between. Per the germline V gene, CDR1 is SGHRS and CDR2 is YFSETQ. This CDR3 is 15 amino acids long. The CDR3 bases are TGCGCCAGCAGCTTGGAGGGCGGGGCCTACAATGAGCAGTTCTTC. Protein sequence: CASSLEGGAYNEQFF.

CDR3 in DNA: TGCGCCAGCAGCTTGGCGACAGGGAGCAATCAGCCCCAGCATTTT. Amino acids: CASSLATGSNQPQHF. The V and J genes are TRBV5-1 and TRBJ1-5; 7 bases line up with TRBD1. Losses at the gene ends were 0 bases for V and 1 base for J; bases not matched to a gene: 1. Germline V CDR1 and CDR2: SGHRS, YFSETQ. The CDR3 extends over 15 amino acids.

In DNA, the CDR3 is TGCGCCAGCAGCGTGGACAGTCGGGGCTATGGCTACACCTTC. Protein product: CASSVDSRGYGYTF. The chain uses TRBV5-1 and TRBJ1-2; a weak D match, TRBD1 (6 bases). Looked up from germline, CDR1 is SGHRS and CDR2 is YFSETQ. Trimming pared 4 bases from V and 4 bases from J, leaving 14 bases between. This CDR3 has 14 residues.

The chain employs TRBV6-5 and TRBJ1-1, with unresolved D. Trimming stripped 6 bases from V and 9 bases from J, with 8 bases between. Germline V gene data show CDR1 as MNHEY and CDR2 as SVGAGI. The CDR3 spans 10 residues. This CDR3 is CASRSTQAFF. In DNA form, the CDR3 reads TGTGCCAGCAGATCGACACAAGCTTTCTTT.

The chain uses TRBV4-1 and TRBJ2-3; possible D gene TRBD1, 6 bases. The V and J ends lost 3 bases and 1 base respectively, with 17 bases between them. The CDR3 covers 17 residues. CDR1 MGHRA and CDR2 YSYEKL come from the germline V gene. The CDR3 sequence: CASSQSKQGVGTDTQYF. The CDR3 region has the DNA TGCGCCAGCAGCCAGTCAAAACAGGGAGTCGGCACAGATACGCAGTATTTT.

The chain recombines TRBV9 with TRBJ1-6, with D possibly being TRBD1 (5 bases). V was trimmed by 0 bases and J by 7 bases, leaving 11 bases between them. Germline V gene data show CDR1 as SGDLS and CDR2 as YYNGEE. The CDR3 consists of 15 residues. The CDR3 is CASSVDGGGNSPLHF. The CDR3 DNA reads as TGTGCCAGCAGCGTAGACGGGGGAGGGAATTCACCCCTCCACTTT.

This rearrangement joins TRBV5-6 to TRBJ2-5; unclear D gene. The V gene lost 1 base and the J gene lost 5 bases, with 9 bases spanning the gap. Germline CDR1 is SGHDT and CDR2 is YYEEEE. This CDR3 is 13 amino acids long. CDR3 nucleotide sequence: TGTGCCAGCAGCTTGATGAGCGTTGAGACCCAGTACTTC. It translates to CASSLMSVETQYF. Complete variable domain (other parts from reference TRBV5-6 and TRBJ2-5): DAGVTQSPTHLIKTRGQQVTLRCSPKSGHDTVSWYQQALGQGPQFIFQYYEEEERQRGNFPDRFSGHQFPNYSSELNVNALLLGDSALYLCASSLMSVETQYFGPGTRLLVL.

This clone was recorded only once. The chain combines TRBV2 with TRBJ1-5; D unclear. V was clipped by 4 bases and J by 7 bases, with 11 bases between them. The V gene's germline CDR1 is SNHLY and CDR2 FYNNEI. This CDR3 spans 13 amino acids. The CDR3 loop reads CASSVGGRQPQHF. In nucleotides, the CDR3 is TGTGCCAGCAGTGTGGGTGGGAGGCAGCCCCAGCATTTT.

This chain uses TRBV5-4 with TRBJ2-5; TRBD2 aligns across 9 bases. CDR3 length equals 16 residues. Germline-derived CDR1 and CDR2 are SGHNT and YYREEE (reference sequence). With 1 base clipped from V and 2 bases from J, the junction kept 6 bases outside the gene matches. The CDR3 sequence: CASSLHPAGGQETQYF. In DNA form, the CDR3 reads TGTGCCAGCAGCTTGCATCCTGCGGGGGGGCAAGAGACCCAGTACTTC.

The V call is TRBV5-1, the J call TRBJ1-1; D call uncertain. V was clipped by 5 bases and J by 1 base, with 9 bases between them. The CDR3 length is 13 residues. The germline V gene has CDR1 SGHRS and CDR2 YFSETQ. Written as DNA, the CDR3 is TGCGCCAGCAGAATTGGAGCGAACACTGAAGCTTTCTTT. Its translation: CASRIGANTEAFF.

The sample holds one count of this clone. The chain combines TRBV9 with TRBJ2-2; TRBD1 agrees at 8 bases. Germline V CDR1 and CDR2: SGDLS, YYNGEE. The CDR3 consists of 16 residues. The J segment lost 4 bases and the V segment lost 3 bases, leaving 8 bases of the junction unmatched. The CDR3 is CASSAPRTGTTGELFF. In DNA, the CDR3 is TGTGCCAGCAGCGCCCCCAGGACAGGGACCACCGGGGAGCTGTTTTTT.

J is TRBJ2-7 and V is TRBV7-2; TRBD1 matches at 11 bases. The J segment lost 5 bases and the V segment lost 4 bases, leaving 7 bases of the junction unmatched. This CDR3 has 15 residues. From germline, CDR1 is SGHTA and CDR2 FQGNSA. CDR3 coding DNA: TGTGCCAGCAGCTCTGGGACAGGGGGTTACCACGAGCAGTACTTC. Encoded protein: CASSSGTGGYHEQYF.

This clone was found a few times. The chain has TRBV6-5 and TRBJ1-1; D perhaps matches TRBD1 (6 bases). Germline CDR1 and CDR2: MNHEY and SVGAGI. V lost 6 bases and J 5 bases, leaving 10 bases between the germline ends. The length of the CDR3 is 12 residues. CDR3 DNA: TGTGCCAGCAGGACCAGGGGTACTGAAGCTTTCTTT. Encoded protein: CASRTRGTEAFF.

This chain connects TRBV28 to TRBJ2-6; 7 nucleotides match TRBD1. The germline V gene has CDR1 MDHEN and CDR2 SYDVKM. J lost 3 bases, V lost 6 bases, and 5 bases had no gene match. The CDR3 covers 15 residues. Here the CDR3 DNA reads TGTGCCAGCAGCTTACAGGGGAGTGGGGCCAACGTCCTGACTTTC. Translation: CASSLQGSGANVLTF.

CDR3 nucleotide sequence: TGTGCCAGCAGCTTAGATAGGGGTAGCGAGCAGTACTTC. This codes for CASSLDRGSEQYF. The V gene is TRBV11-2, the J gene TRBJ2-7, with D possibly matching TRBD1 (5 bases). V was clipped by 0 bases and J by 6 bases, with 9 bases between them. Germline loops: CDR1 SGHAT, CDR2 FQNNGV. This CDR3 has 13 amino acids.

This rearrangement joins TRBV3-1 (or the pseudogene TRBV3-2) to TRBJ2-1, with D unclear. CDR1 and CDR2 (germline): LGHDT, YNNKEL (reference sequence). V gave up 0 bases and J gave up 6 bases, with 3 bases separating them. The CDR3 totals 12 residues. CDR3 DNA sequence: TGTGCCAGCAGCCAAGATCTCAATGAGCAGTTCTTC. Protein sequence: CASSQDLNEQFF.

V usage is TRBV5-4 and J usage is TRBJ2-1; possibly TRBD2 for D (6 bases). V was trimmed by 3 bases and J by 3 bases, leaving 7 bases between them. The CDR3 consists of 13 residues. Germline CDR1 SGHNT, CDR2 YYREEE (reference sequence). Here the CDR3 DNA reads TGTGCCAGCAGCTCGCGGGACTACAATGAGCAGTTCTTC. This codes for CASSSRDYNEQFF.

V gene TRBV15 combines with J gene TRBJ1-2; possible D gene TRBD1, 6 bases. This CDR3 is built from 15 residues. Germline CDR1 LNHNV, CDR2 YYDKDF (reference sequence). Trimming pared 0 bases from V and 4 bases from J, leaving 12 bases between. CDR3 DNA sequence: TGTGCCACCAGCAGAGATCAAAGGACAGCCTATGGCTACACCTTC. This encodes CATSRDQRTAYGYTF.